Listed below are T cell receptor beta chains from one sample, sequenced in a study of T cells after yellow fever vaccination. TCRdb reanalysed the 5' RACE reads using MiXCR and keeps one entry per CDR3 protein. The sample lists 450,000 to 600,000 distinct CDR3 sequences, approximately 12% occurring once. Sequences were derived from PBMCs, sampled on the day of the yellow fever booster vaccination. The receptors shown here come from a man aged 30 to 45 who received the YFV17D yellow fever vaccine. Each CDR3 is given with its conserved first and last residue. A D gene is named only where the DNA matches it firmly. For some rows the clone size is stated as once, few or many, or as a class when expanded; others skip it.

length | J | size | V | D | DNA | CDR3
13 | TRBJ2-7 | few | TRBV6-6 | TRBD2 | TGTGCCAGCGAATTAGCGGGAGGGTACGAGCAGTACTTC | CASELAGGYEQYF
14 | TRBJ2-7 | NA | TRBV18 | NA | TGTGCCAGCTCACCGAAGGGAGGCTCCCACGAGCAGTACTTC | CASSPKGGSHEQYF
15 | TRBJ1-3 | NA | TRBV19 | NA | TGTGCCAGTAGTATGGGAGCGAGCTCTGGAAACACCATATATTTT | CASSMGASSGNTIYF
14 | TRBJ2-5 | many | TRBV12-3/TRBV12-4 | NA | TGTGCCAGCAGTTTGGGACAAGGGGTGGAGACCCAGTACTTC | CASSLGQGVETQYF
17 | TRBJ1-2 | NA | TRBV11-2 | NA | TGTGCCAGCAGCTTAGAGGGGGGTTGGGGGCGAGGGAATGGCTACACCTTC | CASSLEGGWGRGNGYTF
11 | TRBJ2-5 | few | TRBV29-1 | NA | TGCAGCGTTGACAAGGGGGAGACCCAGTACTTC | CSVDKGETQYF
16 | TRBJ2-1 | NA | TRBV20-1 | TRBD2 | TGCAGTGCTAGAAATCATCTAGCGGTCTCCTACAATGAGCAGTTCTTC | CSARNHLAVSYNEQFF
18 | TRBJ2-7 | few | TRBV6-1 | TRBD2 | TGTGCCAGCACTACGGAGACAGCCGGGACTAGCGGGAGTTACGAGCAGTACTTC | CASTTETAGTSGSYEQYF
12 | TRBJ2-7 | few | TRBV18 | NA | TGTGCCAGCTCACCAACTTTCTACGAGCAGTACTTC | CASSPTFYEQYF
13 | TRBJ2-7 | NA | TRBV2 | NA | TGTGCCAGCAGTCCCCCCCGTACGGACGAGCAGTACTTC | CASSPPRTDEQYF
14 | TRBJ2-2 | few | TRBV20-1 | TRBD2 | TGCAGTGCTAGACTTAGGACTAGCTCCGGGGAGCTGTTTTTT | CSARLRTSSGELFF
14 | TRBJ2-7 | NA | TRBV7-9 | NA | TGTGCCAGCAGCTTACAGGACAGAGCCTACGAGCAGTACTTC | CASSLQDRAYEQYF
15 | TRBJ2-1 | NA | TRBV12-3/TRBV12-4 | TRBD1 | TGTGCCAGCAGTTTGGGGACAGGGGTGTACAATGAGCAGTTCTTC | CASSLGTGVYNEQFF
15 | TRBJ2-7 | few | TRBV27 | NA | TGTGCCAGCAGTTTATATGGGGTTTCTATCCACGAGCAGTACTTC | CASSLYGVSIHEQYF
16 | TRBJ1-1 | NA | TRBV10-2 | TRBD1 | TGCGCCAGCAGTGAGAGGGGGCAGGGGGCTCGCACTGAAGCTTTCTTT | CASSERGQGARTEAFF
13 | TRBJ1-1 | NA | TRBV7-9 | NA | TGTGCCAGCATCCGGGGGGATGGGGGTGAAGCTTTCTTT | CASIRGDGGEAFF
13 | TRBJ2-3 | few | TRBV19 | NA | TGTGCCAGTACCGGGTCCCACACAGATACGCAGTATTTT | CASTGSHTDTQYF
12 | TRBJ1-2 | few | TRBV12-3/TRBV12-4 | NA | TGTGCCAGCAGCCAGACATCCTATGGCTACACCTTC | CASSQTSYGYTF